This T cell receptor (beta chain) comes out of a study of blood T cells in healthy people across ages. The authors ran a second PCR of about 7 to 12 cycles using a sample-barcoded 5' primer and a J-beta primer mix. TCRdb processed the 5' RACE reads anew with MiXCR; each CDR3 protein has one entry. The table lists about 650,000 distinct CDR3 sequences, about 30% of them singletons. This clonotype was seen ten or more times. Losses at the gene ends were 2 bases for V and 4 bases for J; bases not matched to a gene: 4. The CDR3 runs to 15 residues. Germline V gene lookup returns CDR1 SNHLY and CDR2 FYNNEI.

The chain combines TRBV2 with TRBJ2-1; 8 bases are shared with TRBD2. Sequencing used blood. The TCR sequence derives from a woman at least 80 years old in good health. The CDR3 DNA sequence: TGTGCCAGCAGTGAACGGCGGGGGGAGTACAATGAGCAGTTCTTC. It is translated as CASSERRGEYNEQFF. Full variable domain (rest looked up from reference TRBV2 and TRBJ2-1): EPEVTQTPSHQVTQMGQEVILRCVPISNHLYFYWYRQILGQKVEFLVSFYNNEISEKSEIFDDQFSVERPDGSNFTLKIRSTKLEDSAMYFCASSERRGEYNEQFFGPGTRLTVL.